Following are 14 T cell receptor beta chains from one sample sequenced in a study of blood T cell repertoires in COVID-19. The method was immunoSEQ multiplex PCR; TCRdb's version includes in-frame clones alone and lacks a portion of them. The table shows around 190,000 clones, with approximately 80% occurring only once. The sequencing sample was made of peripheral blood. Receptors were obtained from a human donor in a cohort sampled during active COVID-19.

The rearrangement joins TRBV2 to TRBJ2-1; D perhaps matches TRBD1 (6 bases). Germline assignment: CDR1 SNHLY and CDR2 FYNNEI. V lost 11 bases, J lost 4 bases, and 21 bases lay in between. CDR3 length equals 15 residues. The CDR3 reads CACLFQGRSYNEQFF. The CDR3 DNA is TGTGCCTGCCTCTTTCAGGGGAGATCTTACAATGAGCAGTTCTTC.

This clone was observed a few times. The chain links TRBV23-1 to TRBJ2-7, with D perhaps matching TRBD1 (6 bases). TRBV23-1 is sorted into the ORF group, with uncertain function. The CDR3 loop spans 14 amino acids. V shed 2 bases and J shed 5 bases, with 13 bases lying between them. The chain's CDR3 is CASSQRHRVHEQYF. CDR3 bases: TGCGCCAGCAGTCAACGACACAGGGTCCACGAGCAGTACTTC.

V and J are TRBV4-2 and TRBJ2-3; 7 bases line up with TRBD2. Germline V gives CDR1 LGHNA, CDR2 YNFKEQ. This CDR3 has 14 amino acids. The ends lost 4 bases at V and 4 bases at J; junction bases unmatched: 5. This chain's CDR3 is CASSPSGTSDTQYF. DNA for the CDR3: TGTGCCAGCAGCCCAAGCGGGACCTCAGATACGCAGTATTTT.

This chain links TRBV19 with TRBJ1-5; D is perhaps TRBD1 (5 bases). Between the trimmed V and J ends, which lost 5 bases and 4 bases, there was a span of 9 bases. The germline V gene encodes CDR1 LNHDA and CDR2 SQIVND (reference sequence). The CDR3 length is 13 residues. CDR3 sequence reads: CASSVQGNQPQHF. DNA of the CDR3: TGTGCCAGTAGTGTGCAGGGAAATCAGCCCCAGCATTTT.

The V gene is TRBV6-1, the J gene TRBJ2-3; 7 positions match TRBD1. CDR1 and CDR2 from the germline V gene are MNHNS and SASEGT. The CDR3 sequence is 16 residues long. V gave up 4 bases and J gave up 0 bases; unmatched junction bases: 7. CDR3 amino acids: CASSVQGERSTDTQYF. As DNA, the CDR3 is TGTGCCAGCAGTGTCCAGGGGGAGAGGAGCACAGATACGCAGTATTTT.

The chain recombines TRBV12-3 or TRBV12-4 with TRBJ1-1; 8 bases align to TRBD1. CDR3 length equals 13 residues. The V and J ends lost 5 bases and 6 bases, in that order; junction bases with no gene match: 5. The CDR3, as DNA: TGTGCCAGCAGTGCGACAGGGGCGTCTGAAGCTTTCTTT. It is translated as CASSATGASEAFF.

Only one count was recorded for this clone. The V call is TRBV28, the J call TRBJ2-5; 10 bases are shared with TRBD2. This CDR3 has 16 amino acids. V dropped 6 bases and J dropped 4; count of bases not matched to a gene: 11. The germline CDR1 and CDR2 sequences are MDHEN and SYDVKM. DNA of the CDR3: TGTGCCAGCAGCCGAGATCCGGGACTAGCGAGAGAGACCCAGTACTTC. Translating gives CASSRDPGLARETQYF.

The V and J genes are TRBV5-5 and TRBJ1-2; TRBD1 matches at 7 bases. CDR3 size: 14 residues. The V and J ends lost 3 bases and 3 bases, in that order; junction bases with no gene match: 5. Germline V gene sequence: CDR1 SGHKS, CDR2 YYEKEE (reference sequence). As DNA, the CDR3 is TGTGCCAGCAGCTGGACAGGAATCGACTATGGCTACACCTTC. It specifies CASSWTGIDYGYTF.

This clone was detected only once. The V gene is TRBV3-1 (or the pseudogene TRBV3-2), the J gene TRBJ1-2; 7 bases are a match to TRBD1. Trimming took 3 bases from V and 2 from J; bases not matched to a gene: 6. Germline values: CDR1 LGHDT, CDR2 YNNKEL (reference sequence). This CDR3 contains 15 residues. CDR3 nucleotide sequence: TGTGCCAGCAGCCACGGGGACAGATCGAACTATGGCTACACCTTC. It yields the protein CASSHGDRSNYGYTF.

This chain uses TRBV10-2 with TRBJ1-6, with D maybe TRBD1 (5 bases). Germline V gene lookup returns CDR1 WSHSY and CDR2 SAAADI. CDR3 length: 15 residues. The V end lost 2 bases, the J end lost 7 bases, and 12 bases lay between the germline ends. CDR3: CASSEIARANSPLHF. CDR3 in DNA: TGCGCCAGCAGTGAGATTGCCAGGGCGAATTCACCCCTCCACTTT.

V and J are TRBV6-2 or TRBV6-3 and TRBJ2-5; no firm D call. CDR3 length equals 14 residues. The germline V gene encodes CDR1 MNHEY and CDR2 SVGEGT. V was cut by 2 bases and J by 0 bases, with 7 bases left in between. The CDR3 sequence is CASSYVADQETQYF. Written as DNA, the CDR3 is TGTGCCAGCAGTTACGTGGCAGACCAAGAGACCCAGTACTTC.

Here the CDR3 DNA reads TGCGCCAGCAGCTTGGGTCAGGGCGAACTCACAGATACGCAGTATTTT. Translated: CASSLGQGELTDTQYF. The chain uses TRBV5-1 and TRBJ2-3; TRBD1 is a possible D gene (5 bases). Per germline, CDR1 SGHRS and CDR2 YFSETQ. Trimming shortened V by 0 bases and J by 2 bases, and 13 bases separated the two germline ends. This CDR3 has 16 residues.

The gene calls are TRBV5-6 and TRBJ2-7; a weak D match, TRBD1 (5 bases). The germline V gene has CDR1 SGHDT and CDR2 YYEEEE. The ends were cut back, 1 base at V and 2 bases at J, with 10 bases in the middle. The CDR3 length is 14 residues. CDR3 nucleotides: TGTGCCAGCAGCTTGAACCAGGGTACCTACGAGCAGTACTTC. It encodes CASSLNQGTYEQYF.

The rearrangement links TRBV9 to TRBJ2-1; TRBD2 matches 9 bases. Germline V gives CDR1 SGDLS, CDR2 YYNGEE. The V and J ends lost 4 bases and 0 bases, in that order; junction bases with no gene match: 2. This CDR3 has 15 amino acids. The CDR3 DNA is TGTGCCAGCAGCTCTAGCGGGATCTCCTACAATGAGCAGTTCTTC. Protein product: CASSSSGISYNEQFF.